Below are 18 T cell receptor beta chains sequenced from a single sample in a study of cytomegalovirus exposure and HLA in healthy donors. Repertoires were generated with immunoSEQ multiplex PCR, while TCRdb's copy carries only in-frame clones and drops some. The table has some 170,000 clones, 86% seen once; the top ten hold roughly 2.7%. The sequenced material came from PBMCs. Receptors were obtained from a man between 18 and 29 years old in good health and CMV-seropositive.

The CDR3 reads CASSPVSSREFF. CDR3 sequence (DNA): TGTGCCAGCAGCCCCGTGAGCAGTCGGGAGTTCTTC. The V gene is TRBV5-6, the J gene TRBJ2-1, with D uncertain. Trimming removed 4 bases from V and 14 bases from J, with 16 bases in between. The CDR3 extends over 12 amino acids. CDR1 is SGHDT, CDR2 YYEEEE, per germline.

The rearrangement uses TRBV5-1 and TRBJ1-2, with D tentatively TRBD1 (5 bases). The CDR3 has 13 amino acids. Germline CDR1 is SGHRS and CDR2 is YFSETQ. Deletions cut 2 bases from V and 6 bases from J, with 11 bases between. The CDR3 sequence: CASSFLGGDGYTF. The CDR3 DNA sequence: TGCGCCAGCAGCTTCCTCGGGGGGGATGGCTACACCTTC.

CDR3 amino acids: CASSSGQTYGYTF. The CDR3 coding sequence is TGTGCCAGCAGCTCCGGACAAACCTATGGCTACACCTTC. The V gene is TRBV13, the J gene TRBJ1-2; possibly TRBD1 for D (5 bases). The CDR3 is 13 residues long. V was shortened by 4 bases and J by 4 bases, with 10 bases between the two germline ends. In germline, CDR1 is PRHDT, CDR2 FYEKMQ (reference sequence).

The chain links TRBV10-3 to TRBJ1-1; TRBD1 might be the D (6 bases). Trimming took 6 bases from V and 4 from J, leaving 15 bases between them. Germline lookup yields CDR1 ENHRY and CDR2 SYGVKD. CDR3 length: 14 amino acids. CDR3: CAISLQGGGTEAFF. CDR3 in DNA: TGTGCCATCAGCTTACAGGGTGGGGGCACTGAAGCTTTCTTT.

The gene calls are TRBV7-6 and TRBJ2-5; D may be TRBD2 (5 bases). Trimming cost V 4 bases and J 2 bases, with 11 bases left between them. The CDR3 is 14 amino acids. Germline V gene data show CDR1 as SGHVS and CDR2 as FNYEAQ. The CDR3: CASSSGLGQETQYF. In DNA form, the CDR3 reads TGTGCCAGCAGCTCAGGACTGGGGCAAGAGACCCAGTACTTC.

The V gene is TRBV18, the J gene TRBJ1-2; no definite D call. V lost 4 bases to trimming and J lost 4 bases, with 13 bases between them. The CDR3 covers 14 residues. The germline CDR1 and CDR2 sequences are KGHSH and LQKENI. The DNA for the CDR3 is TGTGCCAGCTCACTTTCGTCGGGGATCTATGGCTACACCTTC. Residues: CASSLSSGIYGYTF.

V usage is TRBV7-2 and J usage is TRBJ2-7, with a tentative D call TRBD2 (6 bases). The CDR3 consists of 15 residues. Germline V gene data show CDR1 as SGHTA and CDR2 as FQGNSA. Trimming left V 4 bases short and J 0 bases short, with 13 bases between. CDR3 residues: CASSSPPSASYEQYF. In DNA, the CDR3 is TGTGCCAGCAGCTCCCCCCCTAGCGCCTCCTACGAGCAGTACTTC.

The rearrangement uses TRBV9 and TRBJ1-1, with a tentative D call TRBD1 (5 bases). This CDR3 comprises 13 residues. CDR1 SGDLS and CDR2 YYNGEE come from the germline V gene. The germline V and J ends were trimmed by 7 bases and 1 base, with 11 bases remaining between them. CDR3 sequence reads: CASCRGTNTEAFF. DNA of the CDR3: TGTGCCAGCTGTAGGGGAACGAACACTGAAGCTTTCTTT.

V is TRBV11-2 and J is TRBJ2-7; 11 positions match TRBD1. Looked up from germline, CDR1 is SGHAT and CDR2 is FQNNGV. CDR3 size: 13 residues. The V gene end was trimmed by 7 bases and the J gene end by 5 bases; junction bases not matched to a gene: 4. The CDR3 loop is CASTRDRGDEQYF. In DNA, the CDR3 is TGTGCCAGCACCCGGGACAGGGGGGACGAGCAGTACTTC.

This chain links TRBV6-5 with TRBJ2-7; 9 bases match TRBD2. Per the germline V gene, CDR1 is MNHEY and CDR2 is SVGAGI. V lost 2 bases, J lost 0 bases, and 5 bases stayed unmatched. The length of the CDR3 is 16 residues. This chain's CDR3 is CASSYRVAGVSYEQYF. In nucleotides, the CDR3 is TGTGCCAGCAGTTACAGGGTAGCGGGGGTCTCCTACGAGCAGTACTTC.

J is TRBJ2-5 and V is TRBV11-2; tentatively, D is TRBD2 (5 bases). The CDR3 has 14 amino acids. CDR1 and CDR2 from the germline V gene are SGHAT and FQNNGV. Trimming took off 5 bases at V and 5 bases at J, with 15 bases between the two ends. The CDR3 DNA reads as TGTGCCAGCAGCAGAGCGGCTGCTGGGGAGACCCAGTACTTC. Translated, it gives CASSRAAAGETQYF.

The rearrangement joins TRBV18 to TRBJ2-3; 9 positions agree with TRBD1. Trimming took 4 bases from V and 3 from J; bases not matched to a gene: 5. Germline V gene lookup returns CDR1 KGHSH and CDR2 LQKENI. The CDR3 sequence is 15 residues long. CDR3 coding DNA: TGTGCCAGCTCACTCTACGGACAGGGGACAGATACGCAGTATTTT. Residues: CASSLYGQGTDTQYF.

This clone showed up just a few times. The rearrangement links TRBV11-3 to TRBJ2-2; unclear D gene. Germline V gives CDR1 SGHNT, CDR2 YENEEA. The CDR3 is 13 amino acids. V was clipped by 3 bases and J by 7 bases, with 9 bases between them. The CDR3 nucleotides read TGTGCCAGCAGCTTTAGCACCGGCGGGGAGCTGTTTTTT. Translated: CASSFSTGGELFF.

The V call is TRBV6-1, the J call TRBJ2-5; 8 nucleotides agree with TRBD1. V lost 6 bases to trimming and J lost 4 bases; unmatched junction nucleotides: 4. The CDR3 has 13 amino acids. In germline, CDR1 is MNHNS, CDR2 SASEGT. CDR3: CASRSGGLETQYF. DNA for the CDR3: TGTGCCAGCAGGTCAGGGGGCTTAGAGACCCAGTACTTC.

V usage is TRBV7-9 and J usage is TRBJ2-1; D is unresolved. Between the trimmed V and J ends, which lost 1 base and 3 bases, there was a span of 13 bases. This CDR3 spans 16 amino acids. Germline loops: CDR1 SEHNR, CDR2 FQNEAQ (reference sequence). The CDR3 sequence: CASSLVVASVYNEQFF. CDR3 DNA: TGTGCCAGCAGCTTAGTAGTCGCCTCCGTCTACAATGAGCAGTTCTTC.

The CDR3 nucleotides read TGTGCCAGCAGCTTAGGAGGGAGGGCCGACACCGGGGAGCTGTTTTTT. This encodes CASSLGGRADTGELFF. The V gene is TRBV5-4, the J gene TRBJ2-2, with 7 positions matching TRBD2. V shed 2 bases, J shed 3 bases, and the junction held 7 bases outside the gene matches. CDR1 is SGHNT and CDR2 is YYREEE in the germline V gene (reference sequence). The CDR3 loop spans 16 amino acids. Full variable domain (rest looked up from reference TRBV5-4 and TRBJ2-2): ETGVTQSPTHLIKTRGQQVTLRCSSQSGHNTVSWYQQALGQGPQFIFQYYREEENGRGNFPPRFSGLQFPNYSSELNVNALELDDSALYLCASSLGGRADTGELFFGEGSRLTVL.

V usage is TRBV9 and J usage is TRBJ2-7; TRBD2 matches 9 bases. The CDR3 loop spans 16 amino acids. The J segment lost 5 bases and the V segment lost 0 bases, leaving 9 bases of the junction unmatched. The V gene's germline CDR1 is SGDLS and CDR2 YYNGEE. The CDR3 coding sequence is TGTGCCAGCAGCGTAGCTACGGCGGGGGGGGTTGACGAGCAGTACTTC. Its protein product is CASSVATAGGVDEQYF.

The chain combines TRBV7-2 with TRBJ2-1, with D perhaps TRBD1 (5 bases). CDR3 length: 14 amino acids. The V gene lost 1 base and the J gene lost 2 bases, with 6 bases spanning the gap. Per germline, CDR1 SGHTA and CDR2 FQGNSA. CDR3 DNA: TGTGCCAGCAGCTTAGGGACAACCTACAATGAGCAGTTCTTC. Translation: CASSLGTTYNEQFF.